Following are 20 T cell receptor beta chains from one sample sequenced in a study of regulatory T cells in long-lasting Graves disease. In building TCR beta libraries, iRepertoire HTBI primers were used together with Arm-PCR of CDR3 regions. MiXCR, run by TCRdb on the multiplex PCR reads, gives a single entry per CDR3 protein. The sample consists of 500,000 or so distinct CDR3 sequences, around 15% of them appearing once. Noted time point: newly diagnosed GD, antithyroid drugs for less than 3 months. Preparation of the TCR library used RNA extracted from PBMCs. This same sample was also part of a study on T cells in Graves' hyperthyroidism and ophthalmopathy.

The sequencing here drew on peripheral blood mononuclear cells (PBMCs), taken at new diagnosis, from a patient treated with antithyroid drugs. The source is a man aged 35 to 55 with Graves disease.

A word on this clonotype: This clone may be a read error of a much larger clone one base away. The genes are TRBV2 and TRBJ2-5; D unresolved. This CDR3 has 12 residues. Germline V gene sequence: CDR1 SNHLY, CDR2 FYNNEI. CDR3 in DNA: TGTGCCAGCACAAGAGACTCAGAGACCCAGCACTTC. This gives the protein CASTRDSETQHF.

This clonotype came up many times. V is TRBV7-9 and J is TRBJ1-1; 9 nucleotides align to TRBD1. The germline V gene has CDR1 SEHNR and CDR2 FQNEAQ (reference sequence). The trim removed 1 base at V and 1 base at J, leaving 4 bases unmatched. This CDR3 spans 16 amino acids. CDR3 in DNA: TGTGCCAGCAGCTTAGTTACGGGACAGGGGAACACTGAAGCTTTCTTT. Protein product: CASSLVTGQGNTEAFF. The full variable domain, completed using reference TRBV7-9 and TRBJ1-1, is DTGVSQNPRHKITKRGQNVTFRCDPISEHNRLYWYRQTLGQGPEFLTYFQNEAQLEKSRLLSDRFSAERPKGSFSTLEIQRTEQGDSAMYLCASSLVTGQGNTEAFFGQGTRLTVV.

The sample holds a few counts of this clonotype. This chain connects TRBV2 to TRBJ2-1, with a possible D match to TRBD2 (6 bases). Germline-derived CDR1 and CDR2 are SNHLY and FYNNEI. The ends were cut back, 1 base at V and 6 bases at J, with 16 bases in the middle. The CDR3 covers 16 residues. CDR3 sequence reads: CASSEVLAAPVNEQFF. The DNA of the CDR3 is TGTGCCAGCAGTGAAGTCTTAGCGGCCCCCGTCAATGAGCAGTTCTTC.

V gene TRBV11-1 combines with J gene TRBJ1-6, with TRBD1 matching over 8 bases. The CDR3 spans 14 residues. The V gene end was trimmed by 5 bases and the J gene end by 5 bases; junction bases not matched to a gene: 2. Germline CDR1 SGHAT, CDR2 FQDESV (reference sequence). The DNA of the CDR3 is TGTGCCAGCAGCCCGGGACAGGATAATTCACCCCTCCACTTT. The encoded protein is CASSPGQDNSPLHF.

This chain connects TRBV19 to TRBJ2-4; D is undetermined. From germline, CDR1 is LNHDA and CDR2 SQIVND (reference sequence). Trimming removed 2 bases from V and 0 bases from J, with 11 bases in between. The CDR3 has 16 residues. This chain's CDR3 is CASSISAARAKNIQYF. The CDR3 coding sequence is TGTGCCAGTAGTATATCGGCAGCCAGAGCCAAAAACATTCAGTACTTC.

This clonotype was recorded many times. The rearrangement links TRBV20-1 to TRBJ2-5; D unresolved. Trimming took off 4 bases at V and 5 bases at J, with 17 bases between the two ends. This CDR3 contains 14 residues. Per the germline V gene, CDR1 is DFQATT and CDR2 is SNEGSKA (reference sequence). This chain's CDR3 is CSATRLESMETQYF. CDR3 nucleotide sequence: TGCAGTGCTACCCGGTTGGAGTCTATGGAGACCCAGTACTTC.

This clonotype was observed a handful of times. V is TRBV19 and J is TRBJ2-1; TRBD2 aligns across 7 bases. This CDR3 spans 15 amino acids. Germline V gives CDR1 LNHDA, CDR2 SQIVND (reference sequence). V dropped 9 bases and J dropped 0; count of bases not matched to a gene: 8. The DNA for the CDR3 is TGTGCCAGCACGGAGGCGGGAGCCTCCTACAATGAGCAGTTCTTC. This sequence encodes CASTEAGASYNEQFF.

The V call is TRBV9, the J call TRBJ2-2; D is uncertain. Trimming shortened V by 0 bases and J by 5 bases, and 11 bases separated the two germline ends. There are 15 residues in the CDR3. Germline V gene sequence: CDR1 SGDLS, CDR2 YYNGEE. CDR3 bases: TGTGCCAGCAGCGTAGCGGGTATTGGGACCGGGGAGCTGTTTTTT. Its translation is CASSVAGIGTGELFF.

The chain employs TRBV29-1 and TRBJ2-2; D assignment may be TRBD1 or TRBD2 (6 bases each). V was pared by 2 bases and J by 3 bases, with 13 bases between. Germline CDR1 SQVTM, CDR2 ANQGSEA. This CDR3 region has 15 residues. CDR3 sequence: CSVELGGWDTGELFF. The CDR3 bases are TGCAGCGTTGAATTGGGGGGCTGGGACACCGGGGAGCTGTTTTTT.

This sequence joins TRBV12-3 or TRBV12-4 and TRBJ2-1; TRBD2 agrees at 12 bases. V shed 6 bases and J 13 bases; nucleotides not matched to a gene: 7. This CDR3 is built from 13 residues. CDR3 nucleotides: TGTGCCAGCAGCACGACTAGCGGGAGTCTTCAGTTCTTC. Translation: CASSTTSGSLQFF.

This clonotype was observed at least ten times. The chain employs TRBV3-1 and TRBJ1-3, with D unresolved. The V gene lost 0 bases and the J gene lost 0 bases, with 6 bases spanning the gap. The CDR3 is made up of 15 amino acids. Germline values: CDR1 LGHDT, CDR2 YNNKEL (reference sequence). The CDR3 sequence is CASSQEFSSGNTIYF. CDR3 bases: TGTGCCAGCAGCCAAGAATTCAGCTCTGGAAACACCATATATTTT.

This clonotype was seen only a few times. This chain links TRBV20-1 with TRBJ1-5; the match to TRBD1 covers 7 bases. Germline V gene lookup returns CDR1 DFQATT and CDR2 SNEGSKA (reference sequence). This CDR3 has 14 residues. Trimming removed 7 bases from V and 4 bases from J; junction bases left unmatched: 10. In nucleotides, the CDR3 is TGCAGTGTCATGACAGGGACCGGGAATCAGCCCCAGCATTTT. Residues: CSVMTGTGNQPQHF.

This clonotype appeared a few times. The J gene is TRBJ2-7, the V gene TRBV6-1; possible D gene TRBD1, 6 bases. The germline CDR1 and CDR2 sequences are MNHNS and SASEGT. Between the trimmed V and J ends, which lost 6 bases and 0 bases, there was a span of 15 bases. The CDR3 runs 15 residues. The CDR3 DNA reads as TGTGCCAGCAGCCCTGGGGCAGGGGTCTCCTACGAGCAGTACTTC. Encoded protein: CASSPGAGVSYEQYF.

This chain uses TRBV5-1 with TRBJ2-3; TRBD2 aligns across 8 bases. Germline CDR1 and CDR2: SGHRS and YFSETQ. The CDR3 runs to 17 residues. V trimming: 4 bases; J trimming: 1 base; junction bases outside the gene matches: 11. The CDR3 nucleotides read TGCGCCAGCAGCCTAACGAACTTAGCGGGACGCACAGATACGCAGTATTTT. Translated, it gives CASSLTNLAGRTDTQYF. The whole variable domain, remainder taken from reference TRBV5-1 and TRBJ2-3, is KAGVTQTPRYLIKTRGQQVTLSCSPISGHRSVSWYQQTPGQGLQFLFEYFSETQRNKGNFPGRFSGRQFSNSRSEMNVSTLELGDSALYLCASSLTNLAGRTDTQYFGPGTRLTVL.

This clonotype has ten or more counts. The chain carries TRBV28 and TRBJ2-7; 7 bases map to TRBD1. Germline V gene sequence: CDR1 MDHEN, CDR2 SYDVKM. The V and J ends lost 6 bases and 6 bases, in that order; junction bases with no gene match: 14. The CDR3 contains 15 residues. This chain's CDR3 is CASRPRDRSMGEQYF. The CDR3 DNA reads TGTGCCAGCAGACCCCGGGACAGATCCATGGGCGAGCAGTACTTC.

A remark on this clonotype: A read error may be the cause here, since a much bigger clone is one base away. V gene TRBV24-1 combines with J gene TRBJ2-5; 8 nucleotides align to TRBD1. The CDR3 loop spans 15 amino acids. Germline V gene sequence: CDR1 KGHDR, CDR2 SFDVKD. CDR3 loop: CATSEPGGYGVTHYF. DNA of the CDR3: TGTGCCACCAGTGAGCCAGGGGGCTACGGGGTGACCCATTACTTC.

The gene calls are TRBV29-1 and TRBJ1-1, with D perhaps TRBD1 (5 bases). This CDR3 spans 11 amino acids. Per the germline V gene, CDR1 is SQVTM and CDR2 is ANQGSEA. Between the trimmed V and J ends, which lost 3 bases and 7 bases, there was a span of 9 bases. The CDR3 loop is CSVEDTDEAFF. In DNA form, the CDR3 reads TGCAGCGTTGAGGACACTGATGAAGCTTTCTTT.

This clonotype was picked up many times. This chain connects TRBV11-2 to TRBJ1-6; D is unclear. Germline CDR1 SGHAT, CDR2 FQNNGV. V was cut by 5 bases and J by 1 base, with 6 bases left in between. CDR3 length: 14 residues. In DNA form, the CDR3 reads TGTGCCAGCAGCGGGATGTCCTATAATTCACCCCTCCACTTT. Translation gives CASSGMSYNSPLHF.

CDR3 coding DNA: TGTGCCAGTAGTCTTCCGGGGGCGGCAGATACGCAGTATTTT. Amino acid sequence: CASSLPGAADTQYF. This chain connects TRBV19 to TRBJ2-3, with D perhaps matching TRBD1 or TRBD2 (6 bases each). The germline gives CDR1 LNHDA, CDR2 SQIVND (reference sequence). The CDR3 runs to 14 residues. V lost 5 bases to trimming and J lost 4 bases, with 13 bases between them.

This clonotype has a count of ten or more. The chain combines TRBV28 with TRBJ2-6; D possibly uses TRBD1 or TRBD2 (6 bases each). The germline CDR1 and CDR2 sequences are MDHEN and SYDVKM. The V and J ends lost 4 bases and 4 bases respectively, with 17 bases between them. The CDR3 spans 17 residues. The CDR3: CASSWGRPRGGANVLTF. The CDR3 DNA is TGTGCCAGCAGTTGGGGGCGGCCCCGGGGGGGGGCCAACGTCCTGACTTTC.